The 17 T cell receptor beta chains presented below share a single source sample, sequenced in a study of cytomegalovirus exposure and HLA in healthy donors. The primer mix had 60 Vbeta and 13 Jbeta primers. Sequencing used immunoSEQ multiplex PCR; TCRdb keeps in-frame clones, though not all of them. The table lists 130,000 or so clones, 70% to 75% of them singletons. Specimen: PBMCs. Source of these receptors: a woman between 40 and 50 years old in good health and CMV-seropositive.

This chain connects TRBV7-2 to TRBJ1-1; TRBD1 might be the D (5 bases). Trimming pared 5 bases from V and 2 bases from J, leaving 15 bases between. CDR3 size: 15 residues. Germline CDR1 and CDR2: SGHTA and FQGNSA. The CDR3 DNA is TGTGCCAGCAGCGGGTTGGGCCAGGGTAACACTGAAGCTTTCTTT. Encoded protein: CASSGLGQGNTEAFF.

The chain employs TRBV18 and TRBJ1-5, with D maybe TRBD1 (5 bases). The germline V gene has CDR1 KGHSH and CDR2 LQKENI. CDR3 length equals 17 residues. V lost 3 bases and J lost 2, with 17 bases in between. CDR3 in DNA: TGTGCCAGCTCACCTGTCCTCACCACGGGGGGCAATCAGCCCCAGCATTTT. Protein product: CASSPVLTTGGNQPQHF.

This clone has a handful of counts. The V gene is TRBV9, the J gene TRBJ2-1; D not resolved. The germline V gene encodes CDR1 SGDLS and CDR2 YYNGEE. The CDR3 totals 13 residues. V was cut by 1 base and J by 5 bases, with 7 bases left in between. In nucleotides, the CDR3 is TGTGCCAGCAGCGTACAACAGAACAATGAGCAGTTCTTC. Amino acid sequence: CASSVQQNNEQFF.

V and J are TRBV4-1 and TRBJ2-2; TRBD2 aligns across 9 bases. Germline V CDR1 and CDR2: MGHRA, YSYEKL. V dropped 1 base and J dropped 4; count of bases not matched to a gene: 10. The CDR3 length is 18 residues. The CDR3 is CASSQVRAGGPGTGELFF. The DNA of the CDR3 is TGCGCCAGCAGCCAAGTCAGGGCGGGAGGGCCTGGCACCGGGGAGCTGTTTTTT.

The DNA of the CDR3 is TGTGCCACCTCGACAGGGGGCAAGCCTGGGGCCAACGTCCTGACTTTC. This translates into CATSTGGKPGANVLTF. The J gene is TRBJ2-6, the V gene TRBV19; TRBD1 agrees at 10 bases. Germline loops: CDR1 LNHDA, CDR2 SQIVND (reference sequence). There are 16 residues in the CDR3. With 10 bases clipped from V and 2 bases from J, the junction kept 8 bases outside the gene matches.

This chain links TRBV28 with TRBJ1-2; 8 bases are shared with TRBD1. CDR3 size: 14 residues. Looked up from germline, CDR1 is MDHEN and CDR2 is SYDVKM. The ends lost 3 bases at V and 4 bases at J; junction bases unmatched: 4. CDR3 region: CASSFMGTGYGYTF. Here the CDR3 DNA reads TGTGCCAGCAGTTTTATGGGGACAGGCTATGGCTACACCTTC.

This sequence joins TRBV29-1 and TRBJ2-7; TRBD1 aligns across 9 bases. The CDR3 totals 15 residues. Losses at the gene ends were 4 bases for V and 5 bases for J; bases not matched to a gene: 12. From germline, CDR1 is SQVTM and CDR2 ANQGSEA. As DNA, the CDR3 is TGCAGCGTTGCGTTAGGGGGACAGGGAAGGGACGAGCAGTACTTC. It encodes CSVALGGQGRDEQYF.

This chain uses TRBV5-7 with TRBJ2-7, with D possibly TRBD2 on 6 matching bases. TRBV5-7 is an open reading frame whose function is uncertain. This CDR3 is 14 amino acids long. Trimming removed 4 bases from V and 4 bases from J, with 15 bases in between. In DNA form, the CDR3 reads TGTGCCAGCAGCCCGGGAGACGCGCTATACGAGCAGTACTTC. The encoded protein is CASSPGDALYEQYF.

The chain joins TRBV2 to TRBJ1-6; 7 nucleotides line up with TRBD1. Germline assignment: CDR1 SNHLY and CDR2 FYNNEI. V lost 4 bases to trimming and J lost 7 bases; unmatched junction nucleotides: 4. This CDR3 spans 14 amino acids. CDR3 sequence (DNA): TGTGCCAGCAGTGTCCGGGACAGAAATTCACCCCTCCACTTT. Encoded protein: CASSVRDRNSPLHF.

The CDR3 DNA reads as TGTGCCAGCAGCACCCAATCCAGCGGGGGGGCCGTGGAGCAGTACTTC. It codes for CASSTQSSGGAVEQYF. V is TRBV7-6 and J is TRBJ2-7; 10 bases match TRBD2. Germline V gene data show CDR1 as SGHVS and CDR2 as FNYEAQ. The CDR3 totals 16 residues. Trimming took 5 bases from V and 7 from J; bases not matched to a gene: 14.

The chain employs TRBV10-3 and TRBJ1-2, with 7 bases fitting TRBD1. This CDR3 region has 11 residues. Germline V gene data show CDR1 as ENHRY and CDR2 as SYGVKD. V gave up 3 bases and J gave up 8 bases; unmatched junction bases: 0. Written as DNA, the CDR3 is TGTGCCATCAGTGAAGGGGGCGGCTACACCTTC. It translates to CAISEGGGYTF.

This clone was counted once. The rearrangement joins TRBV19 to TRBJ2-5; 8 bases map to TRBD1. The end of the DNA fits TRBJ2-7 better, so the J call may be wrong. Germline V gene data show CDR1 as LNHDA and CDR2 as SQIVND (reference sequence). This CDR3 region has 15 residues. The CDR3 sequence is CASSLQGAISYEQYF. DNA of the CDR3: TGTGCCAGTAGTCTCCAGGGGGCAATATCCTACGAGCAGTACTTC.

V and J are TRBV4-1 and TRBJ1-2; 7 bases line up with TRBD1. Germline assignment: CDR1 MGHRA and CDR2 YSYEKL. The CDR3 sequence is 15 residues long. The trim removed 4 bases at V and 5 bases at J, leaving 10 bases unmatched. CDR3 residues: CASSRREGTEYGYTF. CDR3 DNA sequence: TGCGCCAGCAGCCGAAGAGAGGGGACAGAGTATGGCTACACCTTC.

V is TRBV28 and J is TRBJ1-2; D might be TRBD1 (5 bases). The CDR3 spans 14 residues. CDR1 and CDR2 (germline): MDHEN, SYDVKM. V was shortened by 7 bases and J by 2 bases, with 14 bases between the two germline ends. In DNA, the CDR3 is TGTGCCAGCAAAGCGGGGCCCCTAAACTATGGCTACACCTTC. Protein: CASKAGPLNYGYTF.

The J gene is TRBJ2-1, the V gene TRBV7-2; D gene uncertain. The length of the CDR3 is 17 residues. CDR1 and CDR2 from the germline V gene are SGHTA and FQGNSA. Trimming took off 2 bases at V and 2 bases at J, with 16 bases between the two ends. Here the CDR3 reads CASSLTPIAPAYNEQFF. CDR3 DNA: TGTGCCAGCAGCTTAACTCCTATAGCCCCCGCCTACAATGAGCAGTTCTTC.

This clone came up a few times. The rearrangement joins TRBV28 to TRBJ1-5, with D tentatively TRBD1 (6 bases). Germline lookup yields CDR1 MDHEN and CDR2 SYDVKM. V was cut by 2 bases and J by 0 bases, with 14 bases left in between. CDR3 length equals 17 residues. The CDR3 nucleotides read TGTGCCAGCAGTTTAGCTGGACAGAGCTATAGCAATCAGCCCCAGCATTTT. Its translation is CASSLAGQSYSNQPQHF.

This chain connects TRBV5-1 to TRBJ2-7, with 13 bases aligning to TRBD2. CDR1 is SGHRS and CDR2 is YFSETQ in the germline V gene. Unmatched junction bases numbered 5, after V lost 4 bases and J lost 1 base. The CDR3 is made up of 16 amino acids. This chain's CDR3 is CASSKALAGGSYEQYF. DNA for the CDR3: TGCGCCAGCAGCAAAGCACTAGCGGGGGGGTCCTACGAGCAGTACTTC.